Below are 20 T cell receptor beta chains sequenced from a single sample in a study of cytomegalovirus exposure and HLA in healthy donors. Clones were sequenced by immunoSEQ multiplex PCR, and TCRdb holds only the in-frame ones, with some missing. Of over 130,000 clones listed, around 84% are singletons. Sequenced: PBMCs. These receptors originate from a man aged 18 to 30 in good health and CMV-seropositive.

The V and J genes are TRBV5-1 and TRBJ2-1; 11 bases are a match to TRBD2. The CDR3 has 15 amino acids. The trim removed 0 bases at V and 8 bases at J, leaving 4 bases unmatched. In germline, CDR1 is SGHRS, CDR2 YFSETQ. The CDR3 nucleotides are TGCGCCAGCAGCTTGGTAGCGGGAGGGAGGTATGAGCAGTTCTTC. Translated, it gives CASSLVAGGRYEQFF.

With regard to this clone: The identical CDR3 is also encoded by other nucleotide sequences in the sample. The gene calls are TRBV6-5 and TRBJ1-1, with D possibly matching TRBD1 (5 bases). The V gene lost 2 bases and the J gene lost 0 bases, with 7 bases spanning the gap. The germline CDR1 and CDR2 sequences are MNHEY and SVGAGI. This CDR3 has 14 amino acids. CDR3 sequence (DNA): TGTGCCAGCAGTTACGACAGATTGAACACTGAAGCTTTCTTT. Translating it yields CASSYDRLNTEAFF.

As DNA, the CDR3 is TGCGCCAGCAGCCAAGGACAGGGAGACCAGCCCCAGCATTTT. This encodes CASSQGQGDQPQHF. The chain couples TRBV5-1 to TRBJ1-5; 8 bases fit TRBD1. The CDR3 is 14 amino acids. From germline, CDR1 is SGHRS and CDR2 YFSETQ. Trimming took 4 bases from V and 7 from J; bases not matched to a gene: 7. The variable domain in full, completed from reference TRBV5-1 and TRBJ1-5, reads KAGVTQTPRYLIKTRGQQVTLSCSPISGHRSVSWYQQTPGQGLQFLFEYFSETQRNKGNFPGRFSGRQFSNSRSEMNVSTLELGDSALYLCASSQGQGDQPQHFGDGTRLSIL.

The chain has TRBV10-3 and TRBJ2-1; tentatively, D is TRBD1 (5 bases). Germline V gene sequence: CDR1 ENHRY, CDR2 SYGVKD. The CDR3 sequence is 16 residues long. The ends were cut back, 6 bases at V and 0 bases at J, with 15 bases in the middle. The CDR3 region is CAISADSRSSYNEQFF. CDR3 coding DNA: TGTGCCATCAGCGCAGACAGCAGGAGCTCCTACAATGAGCAGTTCTTC.

The CDR3 is CATKRQGGEQYF. The CDR3 nucleotides read TGTGCCACGAAGCGACAGGGAGGCGAGCAGTACTTC. V usage is TRBV27 and J usage is TRBJ2-7; weak D call: TRBD1 (7 bases). V was pared by 10 bases and J by 6 bases, with 16 bases between. CDR3 length: 12 amino acids. Germline V lookup: CDR1 MNHEY, CDR2 SMNVEV (reference sequence).

V is TRBV19 and J is TRBJ2-3; TRBD1 agrees at 7 bases. Germline V gene lookup returns CDR1 LNHDA and CDR2 SQIVND (reference sequence). The J segment lost 5 bases and the V segment lost 3 bases, leaving 5 bases of the junction unmatched. The CDR3 sequence is 14 residues long. CDR3 in DNA: TGTGCCAGTAGTATCCGACAGGGTGGAGATACGCAGTATTTT. Translation: CASSIRQGGDTQYF.

This sequence joins TRBV19 and TRBJ2-6; D possibly corresponds to TRBD1 (6 bases). The CDR3 loop spans 16 amino acids. CDR1 is LNHDA, CDR2 SQIVND, per germline (reference sequence). Trimming stripped 4 bases from V and 2 bases from J, with 12 bases between. The CDR3 here is CASSTEQGTGANVLTF. As DNA, the CDR3 is TGTGCCAGTAGTACAGAACAGGGAACTGGGGCCAACGTCCTGACTTTC.

The V call is TRBV30, the J call TRBJ2-7; D is uncertain. The V gene lost 0 bases and the J gene lost 7 bases, with 7 bases spanning the gap. CDR3 length: 11 residues. CDR1 and CDR2 from the germline V gene are GTSNPN and SVGIG (reference sequence). CDR3 coding DNA: TGTGCCTGGAGTGTAGCCGGGGAGCAGTACTTC. As protein: CAWSVAGEQYF.

The CDR3 DNA sequence: TGTGCCAGCAGCTTATTAGCAGGGGGGTTGCATGGCTACACCTTC. This gives the protein CASSLLAGGLHGYTF. V usage is TRBV7-2 and J usage is TRBJ1-2; 7 positions agree with TRBD1. Losses at the gene ends were 2 bases for V and 6 bases for J; bases not matched to a gene: 9. The germline CDR1 and CDR2 sequences are SGHTA and FQGNSA. There are 15 residues in the CDR3.

The chain combines TRBV7-6 with TRBJ2-1, with 8 bases lining up with TRBD1. This CDR3 is 15 amino acids long. V lost 0 bases, J lost 2 bases, and 0 bases stayed unmatched. CDR1 is SGHVS and CDR2 is FNYEAQ in the germline V gene. The CDR3 sequence is CASSLADRAYNEQFF. The CDR3, as DNA: TGTGCCAGCAGCTTAGCGGACAGGGCCTACAATGAGCAGTTCTTC.

The V gene is TRBV7-6, the J gene TRBJ2-5, with TRBD2 identical over 8 bases. The V gene end was trimmed by 5 bases and the J gene end by 7 bases; junction bases not matched to a gene: 15. Germline V gives CDR1 SGHVS, CDR2 FNYEAQ. The CDR3 totals 16 residues. The CDR3, as DNA: TGTGCCAGCAGCCAACTACCGGGGGGGACGAGCTTGACCCAGTACTTC. Protein: CASSQLPGGTSLTQYF. Based on the CDR3 plus reference TRBV7-6 and TRBJ2-5, the full variable domain is GAGVSQSPRYKVTKRGQDVALRCDPISGHVSLYWYRQALGQGPEFLTYFNYEAQQDKSGLPNDRFSAERPEGSISTLTIQRTEQRDSAMYRCASSQLPGGTSLTQYFGPGTRLLVL.

This chain links TRBV6-5 with TRBJ1-2, with a tentative D call TRBD1 (5 bases). The CDR3 is 14 residues long. Germline V gives CDR1 MNHEY, CDR2 SVGAGI. The V end was cut by 0 bases, the J end by 3 bases, with 8 bases between. Written as DNA, the CDR3 is TGTGCCAGCAGTTACTCGACAGTTCACTATGGCTACACCTTC. Translating gives CASSYSTVHYGYTF.

V is TRBV5-1 and J is TRBJ1-1; D is unclear. The germline gives CDR1 SGHRS, CDR2 YFSETQ. The CDR3 is 15 amino acids. V lost 1 base and J lost 5, with 15 bases in between. CDR3 region: CASSLRGSTGTEAFF. The CDR3 DNA reads TGCGCCAGCAGCTTGCGCGGCTCCACGGGGACTGAAGCTTTCTTT.

J is TRBJ1-2 and V is TRBV6-5; TRBD1 is a possible D gene (6 bases). V was clipped by 5 bases and J by 6 bases, with 13 bases between them. The CDR3 consists of 13 residues. The germline V gene encodes CDR1 MNHEY and CDR2 SVGAGI. CDR3 loop: CASSPTGGHGYTF. The CDR3, as DNA: TGTGCCAGCAGTCCAACGGGGGGCCATGGCTACACCTTC.

This clone occurred once. The chain recombines TRBV4-1 with TRBJ1-2; 9 nucleotides match TRBD1. V gave up 0 bases and J gave up 3 bases; unmatched junction bases: 11. The CDR3 is 18 amino acids. Per the germline V gene, CDR1 is MGHRA and CDR2 is YSYEKL. The CDR3: CASSQDPPYRGQYYGYTF. The CDR3 nucleotides read TGCGCCAGCAGCCAAGACCCCCCGTACAGGGGGCAATACTATGGCTACACCTTC.

The genes are TRBV9 and TRBJ2-7; 12 bases align to TRBD2. J gave up 5 bases and V 0 bases, and 3 bases lay outside the gene matches. The germline CDR1 and CDR2 sequences are SGDLS and YYNGEE. The CDR3 sequence is 15 residues long. As DNA, the CDR3 is TGTGCCAGCAGCGTAGGACTAGCGGGAGTTAACGAGCAGTACTTC. It codes for CASSVGLAGVNEQYF.

The J gene is TRBJ2-3, the V gene TRBV5-4, with 7 bases that match TRBD2. This CDR3 comprises 16 residues. From germline, CDR1 is SGHNT and CDR2 YYREEE (reference sequence). Trimming at V came to 0 bases and at J to 2 bases, leaving 6 bases not matched to a gene. CDR3 coding DNA: TGTGCCAGCAGCTTGGGTCGGGGGGACCTCACAGATACGCAGTATTTT. It translates to CASSLGRGDLTDTQYF. Variable domain in full (rest from reference TRBV5-4 and TRBJ2-3): ETGVTQSPTHLIKTRGQQVTLRCSSQSGHNTVSWYQQALGQGPQFIFQYYREEENGRGNFPPRFSGLQFPNYSSELNVNALELDDSALYLCASSLGRGDLTDTQYFGPGTRLTVL.

The rearrangement joins TRBV7-6 to TRBJ2-7, with 10 bases lining up with TRBD1. The CDR3 spans 18 residues. CDR1 is SGHVS, CDR2 FNYEAQ, per germline. The J segment lost 0 bases and the V segment lost 2 bases, leaving 10 bases of the junction unmatched. The CDR3 region is CASSLSWDRGTSSYEQYF. As DNA, the CDR3 is TGTGCCAGCAGCTTATCCTGGGACAGGGGTACAAGCTCCTACGAGCAGTACTTC. Drawing the rest from reference TRBV7-6 and TRBJ2-7, the complete variable domain is GAGVSQSPRYKVTKRGQDVALRCDPISGHVSLYWYRQALGQGPEFLTYFNYEAQQDKSGLPNDRFSAERPEGSISTLTIQRTEQRDSAMYRCASSLSWDRGTSSYEQYFGPGTRLTVT.

The J gene is TRBJ2-3, the V gene TRBV19, with TRBD2 identical over 11 bases. There are 18 residues in the CDR3. The V gene end was trimmed by 3 bases and the J gene end by 1 base; junction bases not matched to a gene: 9. Germline CDR1 reads LNHDA; CDR2 reads SQIVND (reference sequence). The DNA for the CDR3 is TGTGCCAGTAGTATGCTAGCGGGAGGACTCTCAGGCACAGATACGCAGTATTTT. It codes for CASSMLAGGLSGTDTQYF.

The CDR3 sequence is CASSLALEQYF. The CDR3 bases are TGTGCCAGCAGCTTAGCTCTCGAGCAGTACTTC. The chain employs TRBV7-9 and TRBJ2-7, with D hard to call. This CDR3 has 11 amino acids. CDR1 is SEHNR and CDR2 is FQNEAQ in the germline V gene (reference sequence). V lost 0 bases and J lost 6, with 3 bases in between. Drawing the rest from reference TRBV7-9 and TRBJ2-7, the complete variable domain is DTGVSQNPRHKITKRGQNVTFRCDPISEHNRLYWYRQTLGQGPEFLTYFQNEAQLEKSRLLSDRFSAERPKGSFSTLEIQRTEQGDSAMYLCASSLALEQYFGPGTRLTVT.